The clone carrying this TCR beta chain appeared once. The antigen is undetermined. The source of the sample is a study of shared clonotypes between healthy human individuals. Regarding the study as a whole: Blood was the only sampled material, and tissue repertoires likely differ.

The DNA input per sorted-subset replicate PCR was roughly 210 ng, corresponding to tens of thousands of T cell genomes. Sequencing used immunoSEQ multiplex PCR; TCRdb keeps in-frame clones, though not all of them. The data show millions of clones, over 90% seen once. In germline, CDR1 is SGHTA, CDR2 FQGTGA. CDR3 length: 17 residues. The J segment lost 0 bases and the V segment lost 5 bases, leaving 7 bases of the junction unmatched. The TCR originated in a man between 18 and 29 years old in good health. Some clones in this sample may be carry-over from other donors' samples. V gene TRBV7-3 combines with J gene TRBJ2-1; 10 nucleotides match TRBD2. The sample comprised naive CD4+ T cells from PBMCs. Subset of the sample: CD45RA+ positively selected. The CDR3 nucleotides are TGTGCCAGCAGCCAACAATGGACTAGCGGCTCCTACAATGAGCAGTTCTTC. Translation gives CASSQQWTSGSYNEQFF.